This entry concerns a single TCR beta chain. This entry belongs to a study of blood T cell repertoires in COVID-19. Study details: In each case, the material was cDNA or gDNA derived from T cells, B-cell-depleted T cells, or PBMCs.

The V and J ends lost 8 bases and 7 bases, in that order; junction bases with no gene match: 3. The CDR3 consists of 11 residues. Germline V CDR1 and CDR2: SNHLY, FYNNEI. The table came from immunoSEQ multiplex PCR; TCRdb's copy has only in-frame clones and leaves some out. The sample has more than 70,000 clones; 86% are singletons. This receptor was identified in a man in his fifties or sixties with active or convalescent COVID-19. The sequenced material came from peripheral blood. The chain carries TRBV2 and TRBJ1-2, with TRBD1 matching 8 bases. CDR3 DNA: TGTGCCAGCGACAGGGGAGGTGGCTACACCTTC. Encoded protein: CASDRGGGYTF.